This T cell receptor beta chain was captured by sequencing in a study of a mutant IDH1 vaccine in newly diagnosed glioma. About the research overall: Most patients had radiochemotherapy with temozolomide before enrollment; others had one alone. The V12 visit happened in week 35, and the V13 visit happened in week 47.

General study results and limits: Overall, roughly 95% of patients had vaccine-induced immune responses.

The length of the CDR3 is 15 residues. Germline V gene data show CDR1 as ENHRY and CDR2 as SYGVKD. Losses at the gene ends were 6 bases for V and 5 bases for J; bases not matched to a gene: 9. Regarding time point: week 47, end of study. Topical imiquimod was applied with each vaccine dose, which held 300 ug of mutant IDH1 20-mer peptide. The donors' diagnosis was new WHO grade 3 or 4 astrocytoma that was IDH1-mutant and ATRX-lost. On this clone: Its cognate antigen is unknown.

Data came from immunoSEQ multiplex PCR; TCRdb stores just in-frame clones and leaves some out. The sample has some 21,000 clones; 80% to 85% are singletons. Here the sequenced sample was PBMCs, taken from a glioma patient whose treatment included an IDH1 peptide vaccine. The receptor comes from a man in his forties with glioma. The V gene is TRBV10-3, the J gene TRBJ1-5; TRBD1 matches 8 bases. DNA for the CDR3: TGTGCCATCAGCACCTTGACAGGGGATCATCAGCCCCAGCATTTT. The encoded protein is CAISTLTGDHQPQHF.